This TCR beta chain was observed in a study of CD8 T cells in ankylosing spondylitis. Study-wide findings and caveats: Some of the motif variants had earlier been found in reactive arthritis patients' fluid and blood. About 8 highly homologous variants made up a TCR beta motif, and this motif appeared characteristic of ankylosing spondylitis blood. Reported data indicate significant enrichment of disease-linked clones within matched ankylosing spondylitis synovial fluid.

Per the germline V gene, CDR1 is MDHEN and CDR2 is SYDVKM. The CDR3 has 12 residues. The ends were cut back, 1 base at V and 2 bases at J, with 2 bases in the middle. This clonotype appeared many times. Its antigen is undetermined. Quantitative 5'-RACE with molecular barcodes generated TCR beta libraries. A single record per CDR3 protein comes from TCRdb applying MiXCR to the 5' RACE reads. This repertoire shows about 160,000 distinct CDR3 sequences, around 17% found once; its top ten account for over 7%. Sequencing was done on a sample of blood, either unsorted or a sorted T cell fraction (not recorded which). The receptor was derived from a male donor with ankylosing spondylitis or in good health (not recorded which). This chain uses TRBV28 with TRBJ2-5; D gene uncertain. This chain's CDR3 is CASSLSQETQYF. The CDR3 bases are TGTGCCAGCAGTTTATCTCAAGAGACCCAGTACTTC.